These T cell receptor beta chains were read from a single sample in a study of memory CD4+ T cells and cytomegalovirus serostatus. Some clones are missing from TCRdb's copy, which holds only in-frame ones; the method was immunoSEQ multiplex PCR. Of tens of thousands of clones in the sample, roughly 87% were seen once. Material: memory CD4+ T cells from blood. These receptors were taken from an adult in good health and CMV-seronegative. Both conserved end residues are part of each CDR3. A D gene is named only where the DNA matches it firmly. Size tells how often a clone was seen (once, few, many) or the class of an expanded clone, and some rows leave it out.

clone_size: -; d_call: -; v_call: TRBV27; j_call: TRBJ2-3; cdr3_nt: TGTGCCTGCAGGTCCGTAGATACGCAGTATTTT; cdr3_aa: CACRSVDTQYF
clone_size: -; d_call: TRBD2; v_call: TRBV9; j_call: TRBJ2-5; cdr3_nt: TGTGCCAGCAGCGTAGCGTCCAGCGGGGGGGTTGAGACCCAGTACTTC; cdr3_aa: CASSVASSGGVETQYF
clone_size: -; d_call: -; v_call: TRBV7-9; j_call: TRBJ2-5; cdr3_nt: TGTGCCAGCAGCTCCGAGGGGCGGGAGACCCAGTACTTC; cdr3_aa: CASSSEGRETQYF
clone_size: few; d_call: -; v_call: TRBV6-5; j_call: TRBJ1-1; cdr3_nt: TGTGCCAGCAGGGGACTGCCCATGAACACTGAAGCTTTCTTT; cdr3_aa: CASRGLPMNTEAFF
clone_size: -; d_call: -; v_call: TRBV7-3; j_call: TRBJ1-6; cdr3_nt: TGTGCCAGCAGCTTAACCAACGGTCCTCGGGACCCCCTCCACTTT; cdr3_aa: CASSLTNGPRDPLHF
clone_size: -; d_call: TRBD1; v_call: TRBV19; j_call: TRBJ1-5; cdr3_nt: TGTGCCAGTACCATGGGACAGGGTCCTCAGCCCCAGCATTTT; cdr3_aa: CASTMGQGPQPQHF
clone_size: -; d_call: -; v_call: TRBV19; j_call: TRBJ2-3; cdr3_nt: TGTGCCAGTAGAGAGGGGTTATGGGGGACAGATACGCAGTATTTT; cdr3_aa: CASREGLWGTDTQYF
clone_size: -; d_call: TRBD1; v_call: TRBV4-3; j_call: TRBJ1-2; cdr3_nt: TGCGCCAGCAGCCAAGATTTCCGGACAGGGTATGGCTACACCTTC; cdr3_aa: CASSQDFRTGYGYTF
clone_size: -; d_call: TRBD1; v_call: TRBV5-6; j_call: TRBJ1-6; cdr3_nt: TGTGCCAGCAAGCCCGCTTTGGGACAGAGCAATTCACCCCTCCACTTT; cdr3_aa: CASKPALGQSNSPLHF
clone_size: -; d_call: TRBD1; v_call: TRBV2; j_call: TRBJ2-7; cdr3_nt: TGTGCCAGCAGGGCCGGGACAGGGGGTGGCGAGCAGTACTTC; cdr3_aa: CASRAGTGGGEQYF
clone_size: -; d_call: -; v_call: TRBV10-3; j_call: TRBJ2-3; cdr3_nt: TGTGCCACTCAGCAGGGGTGGGCAGGGGACGCAGATACGCAGTATTTT; cdr3_aa: CATQQGWAGDADTQYF
clone_size: -; d_call: TRBD2; v_call: TRBV5-6; j_call: TRBJ2-7; cdr3_nt: TGTGCCAGCAGCTCCTTAGCGGGGGGGCCCTACGAGCAGTACTTC; cdr3_aa: CASSSLAGGPYEQYF
clone_size: -; d_call: TRBD1; v_call: TRBV7-9; j_call: TRBJ2-7; cdr3_nt: TGTGCCAGCAGCTTCTCCGGGACAGAGGCCTACGAGCAGTACTTC; cdr3_aa: CASSFSGTEAYEQYF
clone_size: few; d_call: -; v_call: TRBV7-9; j_call: TRBJ1-2; cdr3_nt: TGTGCCAGCAGAGGGGGGGGAGTCTATGGCTACACCTTC; cdr3_aa: CASRGGGVYGYTF
clone_size: -; d_call: TRBD1; v_call: TRBV19; j_call: TRBJ1-2; cdr3_nt: TGTGCCAGTAGTATTGAGACAGGGATTTATGGCTACACCTTC; cdr3_aa: CASSIETGIYGYTF
clone_size: -; d_call: -; v_call: TRBV27; j_call: TRBJ1-6; cdr3_nt: TGTGCCAGCAGTACACAGATCAGCTCCTATAATTCACCCCTCCACTTT; cdr3_aa: CASSTQISSYNSPLHF
clone_size: -; d_call: TRBD2; v_call: TRBV7-9; j_call: TRBJ2-3; cdr3_nt: TGTGCCAGCAGCCGCAGCGGGGGTACAGATACGCAGTATTTT; cdr3_aa: CASSRSGGTDTQYF
clone_size: -; d_call: TRBD1; v_call: TRBV29-1; j_call: TRBJ1-2; cdr3_nt: TGCAGCGTCAGCAGGGACAGGAACTACACCTTC; cdr3_aa: CSVSRDRNYTF
clone_size: few; d_call: TRBD1; v_call: TRBV19; j_call: TRBJ1-2; cdr3_nt: TGTGCCAGTATTAGGACAGGAGCTAACTATGGCTACACCTTC; cdr3_aa: CASIRTGANYGYTF
clone_size: -; d_call: -; v_call: TRBV11-2; j_call: TRBJ2-1; cdr3_nt: TGTGCCAGCAGCTTAGTCTGGAGCTCCTACAATGAGCAGTTCTTC; cdr3_aa: CASSLVWSSYNEQFF
clone_size: -; d_call: -; v_call: TRBV4-1; j_call: TRBJ1-2; cdr3_nt: TGCGCCAGCAGCCAAGAACAGGGAGACTATGGCTACACCTTC; cdr3_aa: CASSQEQGDYGYTF
clone_size: -; d_call: TRBD1; v_call: TRBV5-1; j_call: TRBJ2-5; cdr3_nt: TGCGCCAGCAGCCCGACAGGGTGGGAGACCCAGTACTTC; cdr3_aa: CASSPTGWETQYF
clone_size: -; d_call: TRBD1; v_call: TRBV10-3; j_call: TRBJ2-5; cdr3_nt: TGTGCCATCAGTGGGGACAGGGAGACCCAGTACTTC; cdr3_aa: CAISGDRETQYF
clone_size: once; d_call: -; v_call: TRBV7-2; j_call: TRBJ1-5; cdr3_nt: TGTGCCAGCAGCTTATTGACGGATAGCAATCAGCCCCAGCATTTT; cdr3_aa: CASSLLTDSNQPQHF
clone_size: few; d_call: -; v_call: TRBV7-9; j_call: TRBJ1-5; cdr3_nt: TGTGCCAGCAGCTTAGCGAATAGCAATCAGCCCCAGCATTTT; cdr3_aa: CASSLANSNQPQHF
clone_size: -; d_call: TRBD1; v_call: TRBV25-1; j_call: TRBJ2-7; cdr3_nt: TGTGCCAGCAGTGGCTTGGACAGGGTGGCCAGCTACGAGCAGTACTTC; cdr3_aa: CASSGLDRVASYEQYF
clone_size: -; d_call: -; v_call: TRBV6-6; j_call: TRBJ1-2; cdr3_nt: TGTGCCAGCAGTCTACAGGAGGCCTATGGCTACACCTTC; cdr3_aa: CASSLQEAYGYTF
clone_size: -; d_call: -; v_call: TRBV5-6; j_call: TRBJ2-2; cdr3_nt: TGTGCCAGCAGCCGAGGTACCGGGGAGCTGTTTTTT; cdr3_aa: CASSRGTGELFF
clone_size: -; d_call: -; v_call: TRBV6-5; j_call: TRBJ2-7; cdr3_nt: TGTGCCAGCAGTTCCCCTCTGCACGAGCAGTACTTC; cdr3_aa: CASSSPLHEQYF
clone_size: -; d_call: -; v_call: TRBV28; j_call: TRBJ1-4; cdr3_nt: TGTGCCAGCAGTTCTCCTCGGGAAAAACTGTTTTTT; cdr3_aa: CASSSPREKLFF
clone_size: -; d_call: -; v_call: TRBV5-1; j_call: TRBJ2-7; cdr3_nt: TGCGCCAGCACCCGGCTGGGGAAGGACTACGAGCAGTACTTC; cdr3_aa: CASTRLGKDYEQYF
clone_size: -; d_call: -; v_call: TRBV10-3; j_call: TRBJ1-2; cdr3_nt: TGTGCCATCAGTGTAAGTGAAGGGAACTATGGCTACACCTTC; cdr3_aa: CAISVSEGNYGYTF
clone_size: -; d_call: -; v_call: TRBV7-9; j_call: TRBJ1-1; cdr3_nt: TGTGCCAGCAGCTTAGGGAGATCTGAAGCTTTCTTT; cdr3_aa: CASSLGRSEAFF
clone_size: -; d_call: -; v_call: TRBV21-1; j_call: TRBJ1-4; cdr3_nt: TGTGCCAGCAGCAAAGATAGAATGGACAGAATCGTAATAACAACTAATGAAAAACTGTTTTTT; cdr3_aa: CASSKDRMDRIVITTNEKLFF
clone_size: once; d_call: TRBD1; v_call: TRBV7-8; j_call: TRBJ2-7; cdr3_nt: TGTGCCAGCAGCTCAGACAGGGATCCGCAGTACTTC; cdr3_aa: CASSSDRDPQYF
clone_size: -; d_call: -; v_call: TRBV5-6; j_call: TRBJ2-5; cdr3_nt: TGTGCCAGCAGCTTGGCGTTGGAAGGCAAATTAGAGACCCAGTACTTC; cdr3_aa: CASSLALEGKLETQYF
clone_size: -; d_call: TRBD1; v_call: TRBV4-3; j_call: TRBJ1-2; cdr3_nt: TGCGCCAGCAGCAACTCCCTTACAGGGGGAGTCTATGGCTACACCTTC; cdr3_aa: CASSNSLTGGVYGYTF
clone_size: once; d_call: -; v_call: TRBV30; j_call: TRBJ1-4; cdr3_nt: TGTGCCTGGAGTGTACTAGTATCCATGGAACTGTTTTTT; cdr3_aa: CAWSVLVSMELFF
clone_size: -; d_call: TRBD1; v_call: TRBV10-1; j_call: TRBJ2-2; cdr3_nt: TGCGCCAGCAGTGAAGGGGGACAGGGGACCGGGGAGCTGTTTTTT; cdr3_aa: CASSEGGQGTGELFF
clone_size: -; d_call: -; v_call: TRBV18; j_call: TRBJ1-2; cdr3_nt: TGTGCCAGCTCAGCAGCTAACTATGGCTACACCTTC; cdr3_aa: CASSAANYGYTF